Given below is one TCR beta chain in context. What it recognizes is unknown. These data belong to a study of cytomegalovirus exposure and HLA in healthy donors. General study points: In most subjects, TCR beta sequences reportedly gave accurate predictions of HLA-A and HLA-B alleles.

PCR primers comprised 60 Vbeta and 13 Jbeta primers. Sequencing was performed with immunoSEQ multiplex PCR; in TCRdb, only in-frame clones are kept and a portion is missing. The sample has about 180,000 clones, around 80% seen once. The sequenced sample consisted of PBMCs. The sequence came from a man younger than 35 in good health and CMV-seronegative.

The DNA for the CDR3 is TGTGCCAGCAGCTCTTCCGGTATAGCGGGGGTAATAGTGGATACGCAGTATTTT. Amino acid sequence: CASSSSGIAGVIVDTQYF. The chain employs TRBV7-8 and TRBJ2-3; 9 bases match TRBD2. Losses at the gene ends were 4 bases for V and 6 bases for J; bases not matched to a gene: 17. Germline V CDR1 and CDR2: SGHVS, FQNEAQ. The CDR3 covers 18 residues.